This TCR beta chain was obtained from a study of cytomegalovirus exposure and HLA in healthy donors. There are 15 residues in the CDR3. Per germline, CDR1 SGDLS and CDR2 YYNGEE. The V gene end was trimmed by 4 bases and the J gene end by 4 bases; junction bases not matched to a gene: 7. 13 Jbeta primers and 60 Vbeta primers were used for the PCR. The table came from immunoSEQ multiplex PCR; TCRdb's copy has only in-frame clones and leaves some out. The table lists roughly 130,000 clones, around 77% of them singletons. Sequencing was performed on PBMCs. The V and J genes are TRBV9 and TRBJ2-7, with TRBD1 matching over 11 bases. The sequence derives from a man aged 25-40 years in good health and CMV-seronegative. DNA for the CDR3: TGTGCCAGCAGCATCGGGACAGGGGGAGTGTACGAGCAGTACTTC. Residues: CASSIGTGGVYEQYF.